This entry lists 12 T cell receptor beta chains sequenced from one sample in a study of T cell changes during pregnancy in multiple sclerosis. Here immunoSEQ multiplex PCR was the method, and the copy in TCRdb shows in-frame clones only, minus some. The sample includes some 70,000 clones, approximately 92% seen only once; the top ten take around 3.3%. The source material was CD8+ T cells from peripheral blood mononuclear cells, sampled in the third trimester of pregnancy. Receptor source: a female donor in good health, enrolled as a control in a pregnancy study.

This clone was counted a single time. This chain links TRBV19 with TRBJ2-1; 8 nucleotides align to TRBD2. CDR1 is LNHDA, CDR2 SQIVND, per germline (reference sequence). The CDR3 has 15 residues. V was pared by 5 bases and J by 8 bases, with 11 bases of the junction left unmatched. CDR3 sequence (DNA): TGTGCCAGTAGTCCTCTTAGCGGGGCGGACGATGAGCAGTTCTTC. It is translated as CASSPLSGADDEQFF.

The chain is built from TRBV27 and TRBJ2-7; D might be TRBD2 (5 bases). This CDR3 region has 15 residues. The V end was cut by 1 base, the J end by 0 bases, with 10 bases between. Germline CDR1 is MNHEY and CDR2 is SMNVEV (reference sequence). As DNA, the CDR3 is TGTGCCAGCAGTTTATTTCCGGGAAGCTCCTACGAGCAGTACTTC. Its protein product is CASSLFPGSSYEQYF.

The chain is built from TRBV6-5 and TRBJ1-2; unclear D gene. V gave up 0 bases and J gave up 2 bases, with 13 bases separating them. The germline gives CDR1 MNHEY, CDR2 SVGAGI. The CDR3 runs to 16 residues. The CDR3 loop is CASSYSPLMENYGYTF. The CDR3 DNA is TGTGCCAGCAGTTACTCGCCCCTCATGGAGAACTATGGCTACACCTTC.

The genes are TRBV7-8 and TRBJ2-6; D unresolved. The CDR3 covers 17 residues. V gave up 5 bases and J gave up 5 bases, with 19 bases separating them. Per the germline V gene, CDR1 is SGHVS and CDR2 is FQNEAQ. This CDR3 is CASSKKCPQSRANVLTF. The CDR3 nucleotides read TGTGCCAGCAGCAAGAAATGCCCACAAAGTCGGGCCAACGTCCTGACTTTC.

CDR3 sequence (DNA): TGTGCCAGCATGATACTGAACACCGGGGAGCTGTTTTTT. Translating gives CASMILNTGELFF. The chain uses TRBV2 and TRBJ2-2; D is ambiguous. V gave up 7 bases and J gave up 1 base, with 7 bases separating them. The CDR3 has 13 amino acids. Looked up from germline, CDR1 is SNHLY and CDR2 is FYNNEI.

The rearrangement links TRBV20-1 to TRBJ1-2; 8 bases align to TRBD1. The CDR3 extends over 11 amino acids. After removal of 5 bases from V and 8 bases from J, the junction contained 4 bases not matched to a gene. CDR1 and CDR2 (germline): DFQATT, SNEGSKA (reference sequence). In nucleotides, the CDR3 is TGCAGTGCTCGGGCAGGGGGCGGCTACACCTTC. Protein product: CSARAGGGYTF.

The chain recombines TRBV9 with TRBJ2-1, with TRBD2 as a possible D gene (5 bases). The CDR3 totals 18 residues. V was cut by 2 bases and J by 4 bases, with 22 bases left in between. Per the germline V gene, CDR1 is SGDLS and CDR2 is YYNGEE. The CDR3 coding sequence is TGTGCCAGCAGCGTTCCCCCAACGTTGAGCGGTAAGTACAATGAGCAGTTCTTC. This gives the protein CASSVPPTLSGKYNEQFF. Supplemented by reference TRBV9 and TRBJ2-1, the full variable domain reads DSGVTQTPKHLITATGQRVTLRCSPRSGDLSVYWYQQSLDQGLQFLIQYYNGEERAKGNILERFSAQQFPDLHSELNLSSLELGDSALYFCASSVPPTLSGKYNEQFFGPGTRLTVL.

V and J are TRBV7-9 and TRBJ2-7, with 7 bases identical to TRBD2. Germline CDR1 and CDR2: SEHNR and FQNEAQ (reference sequence). Trimming at V came to 1 base and at J to 2 bases, leaving 5 bases not matched to a gene. The CDR3 extends over 15 amino acids. The CDR3: CASSLEGGAAYEQYF. Here the CDR3 DNA reads TGTGCCAGCAGCTTAGAGGGAGGGGCGGCCTACGAGCAGTACTTC.

This clone has only one observation. The V call is TRBV4-3, the J call TRBJ1-2; 7 bases are shared with TRBD1. Germline V gene lookup returns CDR1 LGHNA and CDR2 YSLEER. This CDR3 has 15 amino acids. The ends lost 4 bases at V and 5 bases at J; junction bases unmatched: 10. The CDR3 protein is CASSLGRTGTYGYTF. The CDR3 DNA reads as TGCGCCAGCAGCCTGGGACGGACAGGCACTTATGGCTACACCTTC.

V usage is TRBV10-3 and J usage is TRBJ2-1; unclear D gene. Germline CDR1 is ENHRY and CDR2 is SYGVKD. The CDR3 has 14 amino acids. V was trimmed by 10 bases and J by 4 bases, leaving 17 bases between them. The DNA of the CDR3 is TGTGCCACCTCTCCACCAACTGAGTACAATGAGCAGTTCTTC. Its protein is CATSPPTEYNEQFF.

The rearrangement joins TRBV5-1 to TRBJ2-7; 7 bases are a match to TRBD2. CDR1 is SGHRS, CDR2 YFSETQ, per germline. V was pared by 2 bases and J by 3 bases, with 5 bases of the junction left unmatched. The CDR3 consists of 14 residues. CDR3 nucleotides: TGCGCCAGCAGCTTCGGACTAGTTTACTACGAGCAGTACTTC. Amino acids: CASSFGLVYYEQYF.

The chain is built from TRBV6-5 and TRBJ1-2; D gene uncertain. Trimming took 4 bases from V and 4 from J, leaving 10 bases between them. Per the germline V gene, CDR1 is MNHEY and CDR2 is SVGAGI. The CDR3 sequence is 13 residues long. This CDR3 is CASSSRNSYGYTF. The CDR3 bases are TGTGCCAGCAGTTCCCGAAACAGCTATGGCTACACCTTC.